These 9 T cell receptor beta chains were sequenced from one sample in a study of neurological immune-mediated disorders. TCRdb fed the 5' RACE reads into MiXCR, producing one record per CDR3 protein. The sample has tens of thousands of distinct CDR3 sequences, less than 8.5% seen once. What was sequenced was PBMCs. All receptors derive from a woman aged 40 to 49 in good health.

Comment on this clonotype: The junction shows a germline mismatch at one end, possibly a read error. This chain uses TRBV14 with TRBJ2-7, with D possibly TRBD2 on 6 matching bases. This CDR3 has 15 amino acids. CDR1 is SGHDN, CDR2 FVKESK, per germline. The DNA for the CDR3 is TGTGCCATCAGCGCCTGGACTACCACGGGCTACGAGCAGTACTTC. It codes for CAISAWTTTGYEQYF.

This clonotype has a count of ten or more. J is TRBJ2-3 and V is TRBV5-1; 9 nucleotides agree with TRBD2. V trimming: 4 bases; J trimming: 4 bases; junction bases outside the gene matches: 10. The CDR3 is 16 amino acids. CDR1 SGHRS and CDR2 YFSETQ come from the germline V gene. In nucleotides, the CDR3 is TGCGCCAGCAGCCGCGAGGTAGCGGGGGTATCAGATACGCAGTATTTT. Protein sequence: CASSREVAGVSDTQYF.

This clonotype was seen at least ten times. V is TRBV7-2 and J is TRBJ2-3, with TRBD1 as a possible D gene (5 bases). CDR1 and CDR2 from the germline V gene are SGHTA and FQGNSA. The CDR3 length is 13 residues. Trimming left V 4 bases short and J 5 bases short, with 10 bases between. For the CDR3, the DNA is TGTGCCAGCAGCTCAGGGATCGGAGATACGCAGTATTTT. This sequence encodes CASSSGIGDTQYF.

This clonotype was detected ten times or more. The J gene is TRBJ2-1, the V gene TRBV7-8; 7 bases fit TRBD2. This CDR3 spans 18 amino acids. Germline V lookup: CDR1 SGHVS, CDR2 FQNEAQ. V shed 2 bases and J 0 bases; nucleotides not matched to a gene: 10. The CDR3 spells CASSLLRLADNSYNEQFF. DNA for the CDR3: TGTGCCAGCAGCTTACTTCGGCTAGCGGATAACTCCTACAATGAGCAGTTCTTC.

Ten or more counts support this clonotype. The chain joins TRBV27 to TRBJ2-3; D might be TRBD2 (5 bases). V was cut by 1 base and J by 2 bases, with 16 bases left in between. Germline V CDR1 and CDR2: MNHEY, SMNVEV (reference sequence). The CDR3 sequence is 17 residues long. CDR3 bases: TGTGCCAGCAGTTTATTTGGGCGGGCTACCGCCACAGATACGCAGTATTTT. Translated, it gives CASSLFGRATATDTQYF.

This clonotype has at least ten counts. J is TRBJ1-1 and V is TRBV24-1; the match to TRBD1 covers 10 bases. Germline trimming cut 5 bases from V and 4 bases from J; bases unmatched to any gene: 0. From germline, CDR1 is KGHDR and CDR2 SFDVKD. CDR3 length: 13 residues. The CDR3 DNA reads as TGTGCCACCAGTGGGACAGGGGGCACTGAAGCTTTCTTT. Translation gives CATSGTGGTEAFF.

This clonotype was recorded at least ten times. One end of the junction fails to match germline, which may point to a read error. The CDR3 region has the DNA TGCAGCGTAGAAGGTACAGTACTAGGTGAAGAGACCCAGTACTTC. Protein: CSVEGTVLGEETQYF. The rearrangement uses TRBV29-1 and TRBJ2-5; tentative D call: TRBD2 (5 bases). This CDR3 comprises 15 residues. CDR1 is SQVTM and CDR2 is ANQGSEA in the germline V gene.

CDR3 bases: TGTGCCAGCAGCCCTGCCGAGGTCCTAGATACGCAGTATTTT. Amino acid sequence: CASSPAEVLDTQYF. The chain has TRBV28 and TRBJ2-3; D is unclear. Per the germline V gene, CDR1 is MDHEN and CDR2 is SYDVKM. The CDR3 totals 14 residues. V was clipped by 6 bases and J by 5 bases, with 15 bases between them.

This clonotype was seen ten or more times. The V and J genes are TRBV10-3 and TRBJ1-5; no definite D call. Between the trimmed V and J ends, which lost 2 bases and 2 bases, there was a span of 10 bases. This CDR3 contains 15 residues. The germline gives CDR1 ENHRY, CDR2 SYGVKD. CDR3 amino acids: CAISEGQFGNQPQHF. For the CDR3, the DNA is TGTGCCATCAGTGAGGGGCAGTTTGGCAATCAGCCCCAGCATTTT.